A selection of T cell receptor beta chains follows, all from one sample in a study of graft-versus-host responses after intestinal transplantation. The method was immunoSEQ multiplex PCR; TCRdb's version includes in-frame clones alone and lacks a portion of them. The profile shows about 5,500 clones, 25% to 35% of them singletons. This sample comprised alloreactive CD4+ T cells from a mixed lymphocyte reaction culture, obtained before transplantation. Receptor source: a human patient who was an organ donor for intestinal transplantation. CDR3s include the opening cysteine and the closing phenylalanine or tryptophan. D genes are given only for firm matches. Size is omitted from some rows. Given values are once, few, many or a class for expanded clones.

clone size	V gene	D gene	J gene	CDR3 protein	CDR3 DNA
few	TRBV5-5	.	TRBJ1-5	CASSALQPVSNQPQHF	TGTGCCAGCAGCGCCCTACAACCCGTTAGCAATCAGCCCCAGCATTTT
.	TRBV11-2	.	TRBJ2-7	CASSLTTTRQYF	TGTGCCAGCAGCTTAACGACTACGAGGCAGTACTTC
.	TRBV6-4	.	TRBJ1-5	CASSSGQHNQPQHF	TGTGCCAGCAGTTCCGGACAGCACAATCAGCCCCAGCATTTT
.	TRBV7-7	TRBD2	TRBJ2-1	CASSLEGLAGGKQFF	TGTGCCAGCAGCTTAGAGGGACTAGCGGGGGGAAAGCAGTTCTTC
.	TRBV6-9	TRBD2	TRBJ2-5	CASMLGLAREQYF	TGTGCCAGCATGTTGGGACTAGCGAGGGAGCAGTACTTC
few	TRBV10-1	.	TRBJ1-2	CASSRQAYYGYTF	TGCGCCAGCAGTCGACAGGCGTACTATGGCTACACCTTC
.	TRBV5-6	TRBD1	TRBJ1-2	CASSFGQGDYGYTF	TGTGCCAGCAGCTTCGGACAGGGGGACTATGGCTACACCTTC
.	TRBV5-4	.	TRBJ1-2	CATSGEPGDWSYTF	TGTGCCACCTCCGGAGAACCGGGGGACTGGAGCTACACCTTC
.	TRBV11-3	.	TRBJ2-7	CASSLGTGYEQCF	TGTGCCAGCAGCTTAGGAACAGGGTACGAGCAGTGCTTC
.	TRBV9	TRBD2	TRBJ2-7	CASSVASGSYEQYF	TGTGCCAGCAGCGTAGCTAGCGGCTCCTACGAGCAGTACTTC
few	TRBV30	TRBD2	TRBJ2-5	CAWSVGLAGGLRSLETQYF	TGTGCCTGGAGTGTGGGACTAGCGGGGGGGCTCCGGTCGCTGGAGACCCAGTACTTC
medium-sized	TRBV10-3	TRBD1	TRBJ1-6	CAIRLTGENSPLHF	TGTGCCATCAGATTGACAGGGGAAAATTCACCCCTCCACTTT
.	TRBV14	.	TRBJ1-3	CASSHRGNTIYF	TGTGCCAGCAGCCACAGGGGAAACACCATATATTTT
.	TRBV16	.	TRBJ2-5	CASSQARGGPGTQYF	TGTGCCAGCAGCCAAGCTAGAGGGGGTCCAGGGACCCAGTACTTC
.	TRBV9	.	TRBJ1-1	CASSPLPHVGFGMNTEAFF	TGTGCCAGCAGCCCACTACCCCACGTCGGGTTTGGGATGAACACTGAAGCTTTCTTT
large	TRBV10-3	.	TRBJ1-2	CAISGTNYGYTF	TGTGCCATCAGTGGGACAAACTATGGCTACACCTTC
.	TRBV12-5	.	TRBJ2-7	CASGPRDGPDEQYF	TGTGCTAGTGGGCCCCGGGACGGGCCCGACGAGCAGTACTTC
medium-sized	TRBV6-1	.	TRBJ2-7	CASSSHRAPYEQYF	TGTGCCAGCAGTTCTCACAGGGCCCCCTACGAGCAGTACTTC
few	TRBV2	.	TRBJ2-1	CASSGTGALLAGRVNEQFF	TGTGCCAGCAGTGGTACAGGGGCGCTTTTAGCGGGAAGGGTGAATGAGCAGTTCTTC
few	TRBV6-1	.	TRBJ2-7	CASSAYLSGEQYF	TGTGCCAGCAGTGCCTACTTGTCGGGCGAGCAGTACTTC
.	TRBV27	TRBD1	TRBJ2-7	CASSLIGGTGGSYEQYF	TGTGCCAGCAGTTTAATCGGGGGGACAGGGGGCTCCTACGAGCAGTACTTC
.	TRBV7-6	.	TRBJ1-5	CASSLEARGQPQHF	TGTGCCAGCAGCTTAGAGGCGAGAGGGCAGCCCCAGCATTTT
.	TRBV18	.	TRBJ2-1	CASSLRTDYNEQFF	TGTGCCAGCTCCCTCAGGACAGACTACAATGAGCAGTTCTTC
.	TRBV18	TRBD1	TRBJ2-7	CASSLRGQTYEQYF	TGTGCCAGCTCACTTAGGGGACAGACCTACGAGCAGTACTTC
.	TRBV7-9	TRBD2	TRBJ2-5	CASSYSGRGETQYF	TGTGCCAGCAGTTATAGCGGGAGGGGAGAGACCCAGTACTTC
.	TRBV20-1	.	TRBJ2-1	CSARGEDEQFF	TGCAGTGCTAGAGGTGAGGATGAGCAGTTCTTC
.	TRBV16	.	TRBJ1-6	CASSQSWETSPLHF	TGTGCCAGCAGCCAATCATGGGAGACTTCACCCCTCCACTTT
few	TRBV25-1	.	TRBJ2-1	CASSEAAQGEKFF	TGTGCCAGCAGTGAAGCGGCGCAAGGGGAGAAGTTCTTC
few	TRBV6-1	.	TRBJ1-5	CASSWGNQPQHF	TGTGCCAGCAGTTGGGGTAACCAGCCCCAGCATTTT
once	TRBV30	.	TRBJ1-5	CAWSADSAGQPQHF	TGTGCCTGGAGTGCCGATTCGGCGGGTCAGCCCCAGCATTTT
few	TRBV6-5	TRBD2	TRBJ2-2	CASSYSGRGGELFF	TGTGCCAGCAGTTATAGCGGGAGGGGCGGGGAGCTGTTTTTT
.	TRBV5-3	.	TRBJ1-4	CARSLNAGTAGEGKLFF	TGTGCCAGAAGCCTTAACGCGGGTACTGCAGGGGAGGGAAAACTGTTTTTT
few	TRBV19	TRBD2	TRBJ2-5	CASSPAAGVETQYF	TGTGCCAGTAGTCCAGCAGCGGGGGTGGAGACCCAGTACTTC
.	TRBV11-2	TRBD2	TRBJ2-1	CASSLELAGGPYNEQFF	TGTGCCAGCAGCTTAGAGCTAGCGGGAGGACCCTACAATGAGCAGTTCTTC
.	TRBV15	.	TRBJ1-6	CATSRDRGGSPLHF	TGTGCCACCAGCAGAGATAGGGGCGGGTCACCCCTCCACTTT
.	TRBV7-8	.	TRBJ2-7	CASSFPTKPLYEQYF	TGTGCCAGCAGCTTCCCGACTAAGCCCTTATACGAGCAGTACTTC
.	TRBV6-1	.	TRBJ1-2	CASKGGAPSYGYTF	TGTGCCAGCAAGGGGGGAGCCCCGAGCTATGGCTACACCTTC
few	TRBV30	TRBD2	TRBJ2-6	CAWSVAGGGANVLTF	TGTGCCTGGAGTGTAGCGGGAGGTGGGGCCAACGTCCTGACTTTC
.	TRBV4-1	.	TRBJ2-2	CASSQDHVRWSRELFF	TGCGCCAGCAGCCAAGATCACGTCAGGTGGTCGAGGGAGCTGTTTTTT